This T cell receptor beta chain was recovered during a study of blood T cell repertoires in COVID-19. About the research overall: Collection of acute and convalescent COVID-19 samples took place in the United States, Italy and Spain. T cells, B-cell-depleted T cells, or PBMCs supplied cDNA or gDNA.

The CDR3 is made up of 18 amino acids. Trimming cost V 1 base and J 1 base; bases outside gene matches: 11. Germline V gene lookup returns CDR1 LGHNA and CDR2 YSLEER. Patients at the Seattle site were enrolled during active infection and followed longitudinally. Clones were sequenced by immunoSEQ multiplex PCR, and TCRdb holds only the in-frame ones, with some missing. The sample carries fewer than 350,000 clones, around 90% recorded once. This sequence originates from a man under 40 with COVID-19, enrolled during active disease. This sequence joins TRBV4-3 and TRBJ2-5; 8 bases agree with TRBD1. Sequenced sample: peripheral blood. The CDR3 sequence is CASSQVWQGAPAQETQYF. The CDR3 nucleotides read TGCGCCAGCAGCCAAGTGTGGCAGGGGGCCCCAGCCCAAGAGACCCAGTACTTC.